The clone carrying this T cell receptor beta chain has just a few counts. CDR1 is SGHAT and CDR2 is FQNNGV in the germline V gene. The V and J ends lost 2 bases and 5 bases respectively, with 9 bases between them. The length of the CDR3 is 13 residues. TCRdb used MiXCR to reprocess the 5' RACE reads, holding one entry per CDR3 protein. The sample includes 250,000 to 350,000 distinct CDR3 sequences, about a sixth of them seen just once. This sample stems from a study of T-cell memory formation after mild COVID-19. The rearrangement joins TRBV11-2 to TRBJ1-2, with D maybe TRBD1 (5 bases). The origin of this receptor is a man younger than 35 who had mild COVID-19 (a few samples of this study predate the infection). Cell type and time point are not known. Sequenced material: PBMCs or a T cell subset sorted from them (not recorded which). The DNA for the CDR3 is TGTGCCAGCAGCTTATGGGACCTGTATGGCTACACCTTC. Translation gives CASSLWDLYGYTF.